A selection of T cell receptor beta chains follows, all from one sample in a study of blood T cell repertoires in COVID-19. The repertoire was sequenced with immunoSEQ multiplex PCR; TCRdb's copy has only in-frame clones and lacks some. The sample carries about 150,000 clones, around nine tenths recorded once. The specimen was peripheral blood. The receptors were gathered from a man in his 60s with COVID-19, enrolled during active disease. Each CDR3 is given with its conserved first and last residue. Each record gives: CDR3 protein, CDR3 DNA, V gene, J gene, clone size, D gene. D genes are given only for firm matches. Where a row states a size, it is once, few, many or the class of an expanded clone; other rows omit it.

CDR3aa: CASSRQDRTDTQYF; CDR3nt: TGTGCCAGCAGTAGACAGGACCGCACAGATACGCAGTATTTT; v_gene: TRBV2; j_gene: TRBJ2-3; abundance: .; d_gene: .
CDR3aa: CASSLAAGDPQYGYTF; CDR3nt: TGTGCCAGCAGCTTAGCGGCAGGGGACCCCCAATATGGCTACACCTTC; v_gene: TRBV7-9; j_gene: TRBJ1-2; abundance: .; d_gene: .
CDR3aa: CAWDRGVQETQYF; CDR3nt: TGTGCGTGGGACAGGGGAGTTCAAGAGACCCAGTACTTC; v_gene: TRBV30; j_gene: TRBJ2-5; abundance: .; d_gene: TRBD1
CDR3aa: CASNTQGKGGYTF; CDR3nt: TGTGCCAGCAACACACAGGGGAAGGGAGGCTACACCTTC; v_gene: TRBV28; j_gene: TRBJ1-2; abundance: .; d_gene: TRBD1
CDR3aa: CASSLRDRVDEQYF; CDR3nt: TGTGCCAGCAGCCTCCGGGACAGGGTCGACGAGCAGTACTTC; v_gene: TRBV3-1/TRBV3-2; j_gene: TRBJ2-7; abundance: few; d_gene: TRBD1
CDR3aa: CASSLFVGLANTGELFF; CDR3nt: TGCGCCAGCAGCTTGTTTGTGGGACTGGCGAACACCGGGGAGCTGTTTTTT; v_gene: TRBV5-1; j_gene: TRBJ2-2; abundance: .; d_gene: .
CDR3aa: CAISEGTGAVNSPLHF; CDR3nt: TGTGCCATCAGTGAGGGGACAGGGGCGGTGAATTCACCCCTCCACTTT; v_gene: TRBV10-3; j_gene: TRBJ1-6; abundance: .; d_gene: TRBD1
CDR3aa: CASSLSVGVRDTEAFF; CDR3nt: TGCGCCAGCAGCTTGAGTGTAGGGGTTAGAGACACTGAAGCTTTCTTT; v_gene: TRBV5-1; j_gene: TRBJ1-1; abundance: .; d_gene: .
CDR3aa: CASSPRGGNSNQPQHF; CDR3nt: TGTGCCAGCAGCCCCCGGGGGGGTAATAGCAATCAGCCCCAGCATTTT; v_gene: TRBV7-2; j_gene: TRBJ1-5; abundance: .; d_gene: .
CDR3aa: CASSPKSHLDTQYF; CDR3nt: TGTGCCAGCAGCCCCAAAAGCCACTTAGATACGCAGTATTTT; v_gene: TRBV13; j_gene: TRBJ2-3; abundance: once; d_gene: .
CDR3aa: CASSLLPGQGGEQYF; CDR3nt: TGTGCCAGCAGCTTATTACCGGGACAGGGTGGCGAGCAGTACTTC; v_gene: TRBV7-2; j_gene: TRBJ2-7; abundance: .; d_gene: TRBD1
CDR3aa: CASTRQGGTGEQFF; CDR3nt: TGTGCCAGCACCAGACAGGGGGGTACGGGTGAGCAGTTCTTC; v_gene: TRBV11-3; j_gene: TRBJ2-1; abundance: .; d_gene: TRBD1
CDR3aa: CASSLGVGPGGEKLFF; CDR3nt: TGTGCCAGCAGCTTGGGGGTCGGGCCCGGAGGAGAAAAACTGTTTTTT; v_gene: TRBV5-4; j_gene: TRBJ1-4; abundance: .; d_gene: .
CDR3aa: CASRSGNNSPLHF; CDR3nt: TGTGCCAGCCGGTCAGGGAATAATTCACCCCTCCACTTT; v_gene: TRBV28; j_gene: TRBJ1-6; abundance: .; d_gene: .
CDR3aa: CASSPGQSETQYF; CDR3nt: TGTGCCAGCTCACCGGGACAGTCGGAGACCCAGTACTTC; v_gene: TRBV18; j_gene: TRBJ2-5; abundance: .; d_gene: TRBD1
CDR3aa: CASSRTPGGGEAFF; CDR3nt: TGTGCCAGCTCACGGACCCCAGGGGGCGGTGAAGCTTTCTTT; v_gene: TRBV18; j_gene: TRBJ1-1; abundance: .; d_gene: TRBD1
CDR3aa: CASSKQTGGVGGANVLTF; CDR3nt: TGTGCCAGCAGCAAACAAACAGGGGGCGTTGGTGGGGCCAACGTCCTGACTTTC; v_gene: TRBV5-4; j_gene: TRBJ2-6; abundance: .; d_gene: TRBD1
CDR3aa: CASSRTVEAFF; CDR3nt: TGTGCCAGCAGCCGGACAGTTGAAGCTTTCTTT; v_gene: TRBV6-6; j_gene: TRBJ1-1; abundance: .; d_gene: .
CDR3aa: CASSPDRGLTYGYTF; CDR3nt: TGTGCCAGCTCACCCGACAGGGGGCTGACGTATGGCTACACCTTC; v_gene: TRBV18; j_gene: TRBJ1-2; abundance: .; d_gene: TRBD1
CDR3aa: CASTPQGLGTDTQYF; CDR3nt: TGTGCCAGCACCCCACAGGGATTGGGCACAGATACGCAGTATTTT; v_gene: TRBV27; j_gene: TRBJ2-3; abundance: .; d_gene: .
CDR3aa: CASSYAERGGELFF; CDR3nt: TGTGCCAGCAGTTACGCAGAAAGAGGCGGGGAACTGTTTTTT; v_gene: TRBV6-9; j_gene: TRBJ1-4; abundance: .; d_gene: .
CDR3aa: CAVSPRGTYEQYF; CDR3nt: TGTGCCGTTAGTCCTCGGGGAACCTACGAGCAGTACTTC; v_gene: TRBV19; j_gene: TRBJ2-7; abundance: once; d_gene: .
CDR3aa: CASSLVAGGTGELFF; CDR3nt: TGCGCCAGCAGCTTGGTGGCAGGGGGGACCGGGGAGCTGTTTTTT; v_gene: TRBV5-1; j_gene: TRBJ2-2; abundance: .; d_gene: .
CDR3aa: CASSQGSGSKYTQYF; CDR3nt: TGCGCCAGCAGCCAGGGTAGCGGGAGTAAGTATACGCAGTATTTT; v_gene: TRBV4-3; j_gene: TRBJ2-3; abundance: few; d_gene: TRBD2
CDR3aa: CASSLSRQGATEAFF; CDR3nt: TGTGCCAGCAGTTTATCGAGGCAGGGGGCCACTGAAGCTTTCTTT; v_gene: TRBV27; j_gene: TRBJ1-1; abundance: .; d_gene: TRBD1
CDR3aa: CATSDLPGGGIRTSGELFF; CDR3nt: TGTGCCACCAGTGATTTGCCCGGCGGGGGCATCCGAACGTCCGGGGAGCTGTTTTTT; v_gene: TRBV24-1; j_gene: TRBJ2-2; abundance: .; d_gene: .
CDR3aa: CASSYVRQGTTEAFF; CDR3nt: TGTGCCAGCAGTTACGTTCGACAGGGTACTACTGAAGCTTTCTTT; v_gene: TRBV6-6; j_gene: TRBJ1-1; abundance: .; d_gene: TRBD1
CDR3aa: CASEGGVDTEAFF; CDR3nt: TGTGCCAGCGAGGGAGGCGTGGACACTGAAGCTTTCTTT; v_gene: TRBV12-3/TRBV12-4; j_gene: TRBJ1-1; abundance: .; d_gene: .
CDR3aa: CASSLEGTLSIDTQYF; CDR3nt: TGTGCCAGCAGCTTAGAAGGGACACTTTCTATAGATACGCAGTATTTT; v_gene: TRBV7-8; j_gene: TRBJ2-3; abundance: .; d_gene: .
CDR3aa: CAWRERGLGTNEQFF; CDR3nt: TGTGCCTGGAGGGAGCGGGGACTAGGTACCAATGAGCAGTTCTTC; v_gene: TRBV30; j_gene: TRBJ2-1; abundance: .; d_gene: TRBD2
CDR3aa: CASSPVIAEGYGYTF; CDR3nt: TGTGCCAGCTCTCCGGTTATCGCCGAGGGCTATGGCTACACCTTC; v_gene: TRBV18; j_gene: TRBJ1-2; abundance: few; d_gene: .
CDR3aa: CASSLEPSVSTDTQYF; CDR3nt: TGCGCCAGCAGCTTGGAACCTAGCGTCAGCACAGATACGCAGTATTTT; v_gene: TRBV5-1; j_gene: TRBJ2-3; abundance: few; d_gene: .
CDR3aa: CASSLGATEAFF; CDR3nt: TGTGCCAGCAGTCTAGGTGCCACTGAAGCTTTCTTT; v_gene: TRBV6-5; j_gene: TRBJ1-1; abundance: .; d_gene: .
CDR3aa: CAISLGGSYNEQFF; CDR3nt: TGTGCCATCAGCCTCGGGGGTTCCTACAATGAGCAGTTCTTC; v_gene: TRBV10-3; j_gene: TRBJ2-1; abundance: .; d_gene: .
CDR3aa: CASSLTSVTSGYNEQFF; CDR3nt: TGTGCCAGCAGCTTAACTTCGGTGACTAGCGGTTACAATGAGCAGTTCTTC; v_gene: TRBV7-3; j_gene: TRBJ2-1; abundance: .; d_gene: TRBD2
CDR3aa: CASSPGGPYGYTF; CDR3nt: TGTGCCAGCAGTCCAGGGGGACCCTATGGCTACACCTTC; v_gene: TRBV12-3/TRBV12-4; j_gene: TRBJ1-2; abundance: once; d_gene: TRBD1
CDR3aa: CASSEDRVSNQPQHF; CDR3nt: TGTGCCAGCAGTGAAGACAGGGTTAGCAATCAGCCCCAGCATTTT; v_gene: TRBV6-1; j_gene: TRBJ1-5; abundance: .; d_gene: .
CDR3aa: CASSPPVTRSGNTIYF; CDR3nt: TGTGCCAGCTCACCACCTGTCACTCGCTCTGGAAACACCATATATTTT; v_gene: TRBV18; j_gene: TRBJ1-3; abundance: .; d_gene: .
CDR3aa: CASSIGQMTMSYTF; CDR3nt: TGTGCCAGTAGTATTGGACAGATGACTATGAGCTACACCTTC; v_gene: TRBV19; j_gene: TRBJ1-2; abundance: .; d_gene: .
CDR3aa: CATSRDRDQNIQYF; CDR3nt: TGTGCCACCAGCAGGGACAGGGACCAAAACATTCAGTACTTC; v_gene: TRBV15; j_gene: TRBJ2-4; abundance: .; d_gene: TRBD1
CDR3aa: CASSQTGTSSFYEQYF; CDR3nt: TGCGCCAGCAGCCAGACCGGGACTAGCTCTTTCTACGAGCAGTACTTC; v_gene: TRBV4-3; j_gene: TRBJ2-7; abundance: .; d_gene: TRBD2
CDR3aa: CASSLPGQSEAFF; CDR3nt: TGTGCCAGCAGTTTACCCGGACAGAGTGAAGCTTTCTTT; v_gene: TRBV27; j_gene: TRBJ1-1; abundance: .; d_gene: .
CDR3aa: CASSQSPGGNAEAFF; CDR3nt: TGTGCCAGCAGTCAGTCACCTGGCGGGAATGCTGAAGCTTTCTTT; v_gene: TRBV11-3; j_gene: TRBJ1-1; abundance: .; d_gene: .
CDR3aa: CASSSGKNIQYF; CDR3nt: TGTGCCAGCAGTTCCGGGAAAAACATTCAGTACTTC; v_gene: TRBV6-2/TRBV6-3; j_gene: TRBJ2-4; abundance: .; d_gene: .
CDR3aa: CASRRQGLNTEAFF; CDR3nt: TGTGCCAGCAGGCGGCAGGGCCTGAACACTGAAGCTTTCTTT; v_gene: TRBV27; j_gene: TRBJ1-1; abundance: .; d_gene: .
CDR3aa: CASSLVWVGTEAFF; CDR3nt: TGTGCCAGCAGCTTAGTCTGGGTCGGGACTGAAGCTTTCTTT; v_gene: TRBV7-2; j_gene: TRBJ1-1; abundance: .; d_gene: .
CDR3aa: CASSRSQRDEAFF; CDR3nt: TGTGCCAGCAGCAGGAGTCAGCGCGATGAAGCTTTCTTT; v_gene: TRBV7-3; j_gene: TRBJ1-1; abundance: .; d_gene: .
CDR3aa: CAISEPRQGGEEKLFF; CDR3nt: TGTGCCATCAGTGAGCCAAGACAGGGGGGGGAGGAAAAACTGTTTTTT; v_gene: TRBV10-3; j_gene: TRBJ1-4; abundance: .; d_gene: TRBD1
CDR3aa: CASSQSLGEDYNEQFF; CDR3nt: TGTGCCAGCAGCCAAAGTTTGGGTGAGGACTACAATGAGCAGTTCTTC; v_gene: TRBV7-9; j_gene: TRBJ2-1; abundance: .; d_gene: .
CDR3aa: CASTMQGLAEAFF; CDR3nt: TGTGCCAGCACCATGCAGGGACTCGCTGAAGCTTTCTTT; v_gene: TRBV28; j_gene: TRBJ1-1; abundance: .; d_gene: .
CDR3aa: CASSYLAGTAQYF; CDR3nt: TGTGCCAGCAGTTACTTGGCCGGGACTGCGCAGTATTTT; v_gene: TRBV6-2/TRBV6-3; j_gene: TRBJ2-3; abundance: .; d_gene: .
CDR3aa: CASDSDRGSDTQYF; CDR3nt: TGTGCCAGCGACTCGGACAGGGGTTCAGATACGCAGTATTTT; v_gene: TRBV6-6; j_gene: TRBJ2-3; abundance: .; d_gene: TRBD1
CDR3aa: CASSLAWLGTAGNTIYF; CDR3nt: TGTGCCAGCAGCTTAGCTTGGTTGGGGACAGCTGGAAACACCATATATTTT; v_gene: TRBV7-8; j_gene: TRBJ1-3; abundance: .; d_gene: TRBD1
CDR3aa: CASGRDQGAHGYTF; CDR3nt: TGTGCCAGCGGGCGGGACCAGGGGGCGCATGGCTACACCTTC; v_gene: TRBV2; j_gene: TRBJ1-2; abundance: .; d_gene: TRBD1
CDR3aa: CASSIRDSGNTIYF; CDR3nt: TGTGCCAGTAGTATAAGAGACTCTGGAAACACCATATATTTT; v_gene: TRBV19; j_gene: TRBJ1-3; abundance: .; d_gene: .
CDR3aa: CASSYEGALEAFF; CDR3nt: TGTGCCAGCAGCTATGAGGGGGCCCTTGAAGCTTTCTTT; v_gene: TRBV6-5; j_gene: TRBJ1-1; abundance: .; d_gene: TRBD1
CDR3aa: CASSQDMRAGEQYF; CDR3nt: TGTGCCAGCAGCCAAGATATGAGGGCGGGCGAGCAGTACTTC; v_gene: TRBV3-1/TRBV3-2; j_gene: TRBJ2-7; abundance: .; d_gene: .